A single sample gave rise to the 27 T cell receptor beta chains below, sequenced in a study of T cell responses to AZD1222 COVID-19 vaccine. Sequencing used immunoSEQ multiplex PCR; TCRdb keeps in-frame clones, though not all of them. The table shows 110,000 to 150,000 clones, with more than 70% occurring only once. Sequenced here: peripheral blood, sampled 28 days after the second AZD1222 dose. These receptors originate from an adult who received the AZD1222 COVID-19 vaccine.

V usage is TRBV13 and J usage is TRBJ2-2; D not resolved. Germline CDR1 and CDR2: PRHDT and FYEKMQ (reference sequence). CDR3 length: 13 residues. V lost 5 bases and J 6 bases, leaving 10 bases between the germline ends. The CDR3 DNA sequence: TGTGCCAGCAGCGTTCTCCGTGCCGGGGAGCTGTTTTTT. Translation gives CASSVLRAGELFF.

The J gene is TRBJ2-6, the V gene TRBV12-2; the D segment call TRBD1 is taken from the table without a DNA check. TRBV12-2 is deemed a pseudogene. This CDR3 is 19 amino acids long. The CDR3 nucleotides read TGTGCAAGTCGCTTTAAGAGCGGGACAGGAGGCTCTGGGGCCAACGTCCTGACTTTC. This sequence encodes CASRFKSGTGGSGANVLTF.

This clone showed up just a few times. V and J are TRBV19 and TRBJ2-7; 7 nucleotides line up with TRBD1. Unmatched junction bases numbered 10, after V lost 8 bases and J lost 3 bases. This CDR3 has 14 residues. Germline CDR1 LNHDA, CDR2 SQIVND (reference sequence). This CDR3 reads CASSTGTADYEQYF. The CDR3 DNA reads as TGTGCCAGTTCAACCGGGACAGCTGACTACGAGCAGTACTTC.

The chain carries TRBV30 and TRBJ2-6, with 10 bases aligning to TRBD1. The CDR3 contains 19 residues. Unmatched junction bases numbered 16, after V lost 8 bases and J lost 0 bases. Germline V gene lookup returns CDR1 GTSNPN and CDR2 SVGIG (reference sequence). CDR3 sequence reads: CARGGQGTLVGSGANVLTF. Here the CDR3 DNA reads TGTGCCAGGGGGGGACAGGGGACGCTGGTCGGCTCTGGGGCCAACGTCCTGACTTTC.

The V call is TRBV5-1, the J call TRBJ2-7; 9 bases line up with TRBD1. The CDR3 spans 15 residues. With 3 bases clipped from V and 5 bases from J, the junction kept 9 bases outside the gene matches. Germline assignment: CDR1 SGHRS and CDR2 YFSETQ. The CDR3 loop reads CASSWGDRDRDEQYF. The CDR3 DNA reads as TGCGCCAGCAGCTGGGGGGACCGGGACAGGGACGAGCAGTACTTC.

The chain combines TRBV7-9 with TRBJ2-7; D not resolved. The CDR3 spans 12 residues. V was shortened by 3 bases and J by 7 bases, with 10 bases between the two germline ends. From germline, CDR1 is SEHNR and CDR2 FQNEAQ (reference sequence). The CDR3 loop reads CASSFSTDEQYF. Here the CDR3 DNA reads TGTGCCAGCAGCTTCTCAACAGATGAGCAGTACTTC.

The gene calls are TRBV6-1 and TRBJ1-1; no definite D call. V was cut by 3 bases and J by 1 base, with 9 bases left in between. CDR1 MNHNS and CDR2 SASEGT come from the germline V gene. The CDR3 runs 14 residues. CDR3 residues: CASSDRGANTEAFF. The CDR3, as DNA: TGTGCCAGCAGTGATCGGGGTGCGAACACTGAAGCTTTCTTT.

The gene calls are TRBV21-1 and TRBJ1-1; TRBD1 is the table's D call, not checked against the DNA. TRBV21-1 is noted as a pseudogene. The CDR3 loop spans 16 amino acids. The CDR3 region has the DNA TGTGCCAGCAGCGGTATCGTTTGGTGCAGGGTCACTGAAGCTTTCTTT. This codes for CASSGIVWCRVTEAFF.

The chain joins TRBV7-8 to TRBJ1-4; D is uncertain. Germline V gene data show CDR1 as SGHVS and CDR2 as FQNEAQ. CDR3 size: 16 residues. V shed 2 bases and J shed 1 base, with 11 bases lying between them. CDR3 DNA: TGTGCCAGCAGCTTACAGGTTTCAGGAACTAATGAAAAACTGTTTTTT. Its translation: CASSLQVSGTNEKLFF.

This chain links TRBV2 with TRBJ2-7; D gene unclear. This CDR3 region has 13 residues. The V gene's germline CDR1 is SNHLY and CDR2 FYNNEI. Trimming cost V 7 bases and J 6 bases, with 16 bases left between them. CDR3 nucleotide sequence: TGTGCCAGCACCGTTGAGGCAGCCGGCGAGCAGTACTTC. Its translation is CASTVEAAGEQYF.

The chain employs TRBV5-1 and TRBJ2-5; TRBD1 is a possible D gene (6 bases). The CDR3 covers 14 residues. Deletions cut 2 bases from V and 1 base from J, with 9 bases between. CDR1 is SGHRS, CDR2 YFSETQ, per germline. Here the CDR3 DNA reads TGCGCCAGCAGCTTAGAGGACAGCCAAGAGACCCAGTACTTC. This sequence encodes CASSLEDSQETQYF.

The chain is built from TRBV2 and TRBJ1-2; no definite D call. Per germline, CDR1 SNHLY and CDR2 FYNNEI. Trimming took off 8 bases at V and 2 bases at J, with 12 bases between the two ends. The CDR3 is made up of 13 amino acids. In DNA form, the CDR3 reads TGTGCCAGCTCCCTGGCCCAAAACTATGGCTACACCTTC. Its translation: CASSLAQNYGYTF.

V is TRBV3-1 (or the pseudogene TRBV3-2) and J is TRBJ1-2; D ambiguous. The CDR3 contains 13 residues. The germline CDR1 and CDR2 sequences are LGHDT and YNNKEL (reference sequence). V was clipped by 7 bases and J by 4 bases, with 13 bases between them. The CDR3: CASNLGEGYGYTF. The CDR3 DNA is TGTGCCAGCAACCTCGGGGAGGGCTATGGCTACACCTTC.

This clone was detected ten times or more. The chain employs TRBV30 and TRBJ1-4, with no clear D. Germline-derived CDR1 and CDR2 are GTSNPN and SVGIG (reference sequence). With 3 bases removed from V and 4 bases from J, the gap between germline ends came to 12 bases. CDR3 length: 14 residues. In DNA form, the CDR3 reads TGTGCCTGGAGCCCGGCGGACTATAATGAAAAACTGTTTTTT. As protein: CAWSPADYNEKLFF. Combining the CDR3 with reference TRBV30 and TRBJ1-4 gives the whole variable domain SQTIHQWPATLVQPVGSPLSLECTVEGTSNPNLYWYRQAAGRGLQLLFYSVGIGQISSEVPQNLSASRPQDRQFILSSKKLLLSDSGFYLCAWSPADYNEKLFFGSGTQLSVL.

The chain carries TRBV18 and TRBJ1-3; TRBD1 is a possible D gene (5 bases). The length of the CDR3 is 15 residues. V was trimmed by 4 bases and J by 0 bases, leaving 10 bases between them. Germline V CDR1 and CDR2: KGHSH, LQKENI. The CDR3 spells CASSQQGVSGNTIYF. DNA for the CDR3: TGTGCCAGCTCACAGCAGGGCGTCTCTGGAAACACCATATATTTT.

The chain joins TRBV28 to TRBJ1-1; no definite D call. The CDR3 is 12 amino acids. Trimming removed 3 bases from V and 1 base from J, with 3 bases in between. Per the germline V gene, CDR1 is MDHEN and CDR2 is SYDVKM. CDR3 protein: CASSLGNTEAFF. CDR3 sequence (DNA): TGTGCCAGCAGTTTGGGGAACACTGAAGCTTTCTTT.

The rearrangement links TRBV3-1 (or the pseudogene TRBV3-2) to TRBJ1-1, with D unclear. There are 15 residues in the CDR3. Trimming left V 4 bases short and J 1 base short, with 13 bases between. In germline, CDR1 is LGHDT, CDR2 YNNKEL (reference sequence). The CDR3 here is CASSRGEVKNTEAFF. CDR3 sequence (DNA): TGTGCCAGCAGCCGGGGAGAGGTCAAGAACACTGAAGCTTTCTTT.

The chain employs TRBV5-1 and TRBJ2-7, with TRBD1 matching over 11 bases. Germline CDR1 is SGHRS and CDR2 is YFSETQ. The junction had 2 bases not matched to a gene; V was cut back by 3 bases and J by 3 bases. The CDR3 sequence is 14 residues long. As DNA, the CDR3 is TGCGCCAGCAGCTCAGGGACAGGGGGCTACGAGCAGTACTTC. Protein: CASSSGTGGYEQYF.

The chain uses TRBV19 and TRBJ2-7; 10 nucleotides line up with TRBD1. Germline trimming cut 6 bases from V and 5 bases from J; bases unmatched to any gene: 10. Germline CDR1 reads LNHDA; CDR2 reads SQIVND (reference sequence). CDR3 size: 15 residues. CDR3 DNA sequence: TGTGCCAGTAGCCCCTTCGGGACAGGGGAACACGAGCAGTACTTC. It codes for CASSPFGTGEHEQYF.

V gene TRBV30 combines with J gene TRBJ1-5, with 8 bases aligning to TRBD1. Germline assignment: CDR1 GTSNPN and CDR2 SVGIG (reference sequence). The trim removed 0 bases at V and 6 bases at J, leaving 1 base unmatched. The CDR3 length is 13 residues. Here the CDR3 reads CAWSVQGAQPQHF. The CDR3 bases are TGTGCCTGGAGTGTGCAGGGGGCTCAGCCCCAGCATTTT.

This rearrangement joins TRBV30 to TRBJ2-7; 12 bases match TRBD2. This CDR3 comprises 15 residues. The V gene end was trimmed by 5 bases and the J gene end by 3 bases; junction bases not matched to a gene: 8. CDR1 and CDR2 (germline): GTSNPN, SVGIG (reference sequence). CDR3 loop: CAWARLAGVDYEQYF. The CDR3, as DNA: TGTGCCTGGGCCCGACTAGCGGGAGTTGACTACGAGCAGTACTTC.

V usage is TRBV2 and J usage is TRBJ1-5; D not resolved. V was trimmed by 5 bases and J by 7 bases, leaving 9 bases between them. The CDR3 covers 12 residues. Germline CDR1 is SNHLY and CDR2 is FYNNEI. DNA for the CDR3: TGTGCCAGCAGTTCCAGCCGGCAGCCCCAGCATTTT. Translating gives CASSSSRQPQHF.

This clone appeared once. This chain connects TRBV18 to TRBJ1-6; D is uncertain. In germline, CDR1 is KGHSH, CDR2 LQKENI. CDR3 length: 17 residues. Trimming removed 3 bases at V and 8 bases at J, with 20 bases between. The DNA of the CDR3 is TGTGCCAGCTCACCCCTTCCCCCGGGCCCGGCGGATTCACCCCTCCACTTT. This translates into CASSPLPPGPADSPLHF.

The rearrangement links TRBV12-3 or TRBV12-4 to TRBJ1-2; TRBD1 is a possible D gene (5 bases). The CDR3 totals 13 residues. V was cut by 3 bases and J by 8 bases, with 13 bases left in between. DNA for the CDR3: TGTGCCAGCAGTTTTATCGGCAGGGAAGGCTACACCTTC. Translating gives CASSFIGREGYTF.

The chain is built from TRBV9 and TRBJ1-6; D perhaps matches TRBD1 (6 bases). The germline V gene has CDR1 SGDLS and CDR2 YYNGEE. The V end lost 3 bases, the J end lost 13 bases, and 17 bases lay between the germline ends. The CDR3 totals 14 residues. The CDR3 coding sequence is TGTGCCAGCAGCGCGGACAGCGGTCGGTCTCCCCTCCACTTT. This sequence encodes CASSADSGRSPLHF.

V gene TRBV7-2 combines with J gene TRBJ2-2; TRBD1 aligns across 10 bases. V lost 5 bases and J lost 7; bases outside the gene matches: 7. The CDR3 consists of 15 residues. Germline V gives CDR1 SGHTA, CDR2 FQGNSA. The CDR3 DNA reads as TGTGCCAGCAGCCGTCGACAGGGGGCCGTCGGGGAGCTGTTTTTT. It yields the protein CASSRRQGAVGELFF. The full variable domain, rest sourced from reference TRBV7-2 and TRBJ2-2, is GAGVSQSPSNKVTEKGKDVELRCDPISGHTALYWYRQSLGQGLEFLIYFQGNSAPDKSGLPSDRFSAERTGGSVSTLTIQRTQQEDSAVYLCASSRRQGAVGELFFGEGSRLTVL.

V is TRBV9 and J is TRBJ1-2; D is unresolved. This CDR3 has 15 amino acids. CDR1 SGDLS and CDR2 YYNGEE come from the germline V gene. V lost 0 bases to trimming and J lost 0 bases, with 9 bases between them. The CDR3 coding sequence is TGTGCCAGCAGCGTAGGCCCAGGAGCTAACTATGGCTACACCTTC. It encodes CASSVGPGANYGYTF.